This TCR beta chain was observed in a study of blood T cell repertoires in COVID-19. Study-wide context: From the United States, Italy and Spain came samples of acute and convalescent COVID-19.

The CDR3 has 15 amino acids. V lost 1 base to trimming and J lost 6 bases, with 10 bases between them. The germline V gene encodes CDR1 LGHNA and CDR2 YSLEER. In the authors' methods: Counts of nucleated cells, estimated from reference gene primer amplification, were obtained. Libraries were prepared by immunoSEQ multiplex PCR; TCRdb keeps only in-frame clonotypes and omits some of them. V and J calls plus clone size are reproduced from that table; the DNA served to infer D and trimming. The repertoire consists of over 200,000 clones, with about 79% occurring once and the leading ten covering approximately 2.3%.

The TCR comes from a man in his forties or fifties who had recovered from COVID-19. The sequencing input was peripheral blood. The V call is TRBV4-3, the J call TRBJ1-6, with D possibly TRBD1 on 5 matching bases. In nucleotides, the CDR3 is TGCGCCAGCAGCCAAGTTTGGACACGTAATTCACCCCTCCACTTT. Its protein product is CASSQVWTRNSPLHF.